This T cell receptor (beta chain) was obtained from a study of tumor-infiltrating lymphocytes in localized non-small cell lung cancer. V was trimmed by 7 bases and J by 0 bases, leaving 8 bases between them. Germline V gene lookup returns CDR1 SQVTM and CDR2 ANQGSEA. There are 12 residues in the CDR3. Regarding this clone: The antigen is unknown.

Study-level results: Immunotypes IM1 and IM2 had similar TCR-derived T-cell fractions.

This table comes from immunoSEQ multiplex PCR, and its TCRdb copy is limited to in-frame clones, with some not included. The sample lists about 13,000 clones; approximately 85% were seen once. This clonotype was sampled from a human donor with non-small cell lung cancer. The sequencing sample was made of lung tumor tissue. V and J are TRBV29-1 and TRBJ2-3; no reliable D call. In DNA form, the CDR3 reads TGCAGCGCCGTACCTAGCACAGATACGCAGTATTTT. Its translation is CSAVPSTDTQYF.